Listed below are T cell receptor beta chains from one sample, sequenced in a study of T cells expressing NK-cell markers. TCRdb reprocessed the 5' RACE reads and keeps a single row for each CDR3 protein, giving no DNA. The sample totals some 450,000 distinct CDR3 sequences. Sequenced material: blood T cells: a sorted CD56 or NKG2C T cell subset, CD4+ or CD8+ T cells, or bulk PBMC T cells (not recorded which). The receptors shown here come from a woman aged 18 to 75 in good health. Both conserved end residues are part of each CDR3.

J: TRBJ2-3
V: TRBV20-1
CDR3: CSASDGAGADTQYF

J: TRBJ2-7
V: TRBV28
CDR3: CASSPTLTVYEQYF

J: TRBJ2-3
V: TRBV7-6
CDR3: CASSARAQVITDTQYF

J: TRBJ1-1
V: TRBV4-3
CDR3: CASSQIQGKTEAFF

J: TRBJ2-1
V: TRBV5-1
CDR3: CASTLGGALDNEQFF

J: TRBJ2-3
V: TRBV5-1
CDR3: CASSSQGAEDTQYF

J: TRBJ1-4
V: TRBV12-3/TRBV12-4
CDR3: CASMPLGRGNEKLFF

J: TRBJ1-2
V: TRBV6-1
CDR3: CASSEARTGVDYGYTF

J: TRBJ2-4
V: TRBV19
CDR3: CASSGRGIQYF

J: TRBJ1-4
V: TRBV30
CDR3: CAWSVGQAEKLFF

J: TRBJ2-1
V: TRBV28
CDR3: CASTSPDGTVGEQFF

J: TRBJ2-3
V: TRBV7-3
CDR3: CASSSGRLAGVGQYF

J: TRBJ1-2
V: TRBV19
CDR3: CASSILGTNYGYTF

J: TRBJ2-3
V: TRBV28
CDR3: CASSTQPVSQYF

J: TRBJ2-7
V: TRBV20-1
CDR3: CSARGSTGLPYEQYF

J: TRBJ2-3
V: TRBV20-1
CDR3: CSANVAGTTDTQYF

J: TRBJ2-2
V: TRBV29-1
CDR3: CSTPRGNTGELFF

J: TRBJ2-1
V: TRBV12-3/TRBV12-4
CDR3: CASSLSEYNEQFF

J: TRBJ2-7
V: TRBV28
CDR3: CASSFPDKLYEQYF

J: TRBJ2-1
V: TRBV11-3
CDR3: CASSFEDRVRFF

J: TRBJ2-5
V: TRBV6-2/TRBV6-3
CDR3: CASSSSGTGVETQYF

J: TRBJ2-7
V: TRBV7-6
CDR3: CASSLVERDEQYF

J: TRBJ1-5
V: TRBV19
CDR3: CASSPRMTLPNQPQHF

J: TRBJ1-2
V: TRBV7-8
CDR3: CASGRQNYGYTF

J: TRBJ2-5
V: TRBV20-1
CDR3: CSGRAGGEETQYF

J: TRBJ1-5
V: TRBV15
CDR3: CATSREYEGVNQPQHF

J: TRBJ2-7
V: TRBV20-1
CDR3: CSARRTESSYEQYF

J: TRBJ1-1
V: TRBV4-1
CDR3: CASSQPLGGTEAFF

J: TRBJ2-5
V: TRBV29-1
CDR3: CSAGHKETQYF

J: TRBJ2-1
V: TRBV28
CDR3: CASSAEINEQFF

J: TRBJ2-3
V: TRBV6-2/TRBV6-3
CDR3: CASSYPGLQYF

J: TRBJ1-2
V: TRBV12-3/TRBV12-4
CDR3: CASSFLQANYGYTF

J: TRBJ2-7
V: TRBV12-3/TRBV12-4
CDR3: CASSPTGGETLTYEQYF

J: TRBJ2-1
V: TRBV29-1
CDR3: CSASNGAYNEQFF

J: TRBJ2-6
V: TRBV6-5
CDR3: CASSYSKGARSGANVLTF

J: TRBJ2-5
V: TRBV5-5
CDR3: CASSLVVVSGSQTQYF

J: TRBJ2-7
V: TRBV28
CDR3: CASSFGTATYEQYF

J: TRBJ2-5
V: TRBV12-5
CDR3: CASGGYGAQETQYF

J: TRBJ2-1
V: TRBV6-5
CDR3: CASSYDIRDPTPHEQFF

J: TRBJ1-1
V: TRBV7-9
CDR3: CASSPQSPTEAFF

J: TRBJ2-5
V: TRBV11-2
CDR3: CASSSRTSGGETQYF

J: TRBJ2-5
V: TRBV12-3/TRBV12-4
CDR3: CASSLGGLAGLQETQYF

J: TRBJ2-5
V: TRBV20-1
CDR3: CSAVRDPIRGETQYF

J: TRBJ1-5
V: TRBV2
CDR3: CASSERDRDLFNQPQHF

J: TRBJ2-3
V: TRBV9
CDR3: CASSYSADTQYF

J: TRBJ1-4
V: TRBV7-2
CDR3: CASSLVAAEKLFF

J: TRBJ1-4
V: TRBV9
CDR3: CASSVGGLGHEKLFF

J: TRBJ1-1
V: TRBV6-1
CDR3: CASSRQERNTEAFF

J: TRBJ1-4
V: TRBV20-1
CDR3: CSAKLGAATNEKLFF

J: TRBJ2-6
V: TRBV6-2/TRBV6-3
CDR3: CASGRSSGANVLTF

J: TRBJ2-5
V: TRBV7-9
CDR3: CASSSTGPFIQETQYF

J: TRBJ2-1
V: TRBV10-3
CDR3: CAISETGLSYNEQFF

J: TRBJ2-7
V: TRBV7-2
CDR3: CASSFGRFSYEQYF

J: TRBJ1-2
V: TRBV7-8
CDR3: CASSLAVGLTNGYTF

J: TRBJ1-1
V: TRBV7-9
CDR3: CASSPGNPNTEAFF

J: TRBJ2-7
V: TRBV5-1
CDR3: CASSLGTANYEQYF

J: TRBJ1-5
V: TRBV21-1
CDR3: CASSKGRGLSSYQPQHF

J: TRBJ2-1
V: TRBV19
CDR3: CASSETSGFNEQFF

J: TRBJ1-4
V: TRBV5-1
CDR3: CASSLVGQPNEKLFF